This is a list of T cell receptor beta chains from one sample in a study of neurological immune-mediated disorders. One entry per CDR3 protein, called by TCRdb with MiXCR from the 5' RACE reads. The sample holds 49,000 or so distinct CDR3 sequences; 4% to 5.5% are singletons and the top ten take roughly 5.6%. The sequenced sample was PBMCs. These receptors all stem from a woman aged 55-70 years with multiple sclerosis. The CDR3 runs from the conserved cysteine through the conserved F or W. A D gene is named only where the DNA matches it firmly. Size tells how often a clone was seen (once, few, many) or the class of an expanded clone, and some rows leave it out.

d_call: TRBD2
j_call: TRBJ2-3
clone_size: many
v_call: TRBV27
cdr3_aa: CASSLAGGGWDTQYF
cdr3_nt: TGTGCCAGCAGTTTAGCGGGAGGGGGCTGGGATACGCAGTATTTT

d_call: -
j_call: TRBJ1-4
clone_size: many
v_call: TRBV20-1
cdr3_aa: CSARDEGGSEKLFF
cdr3_nt: TGCAGTGCTAGAGATGAGGGGGGCAGTGAAAAACTGTTTTTT

d_call: -
j_call: TRBJ2-3
clone_size: few
v_call: TRBV7-2
cdr3_aa: CASSFSGETQYF
cdr3_nt: TGTGCCAGCAGCTTCTCGGGTGAGACGCAGTATTTT

d_call: -
j_call: TRBJ2-3
clone_size: many
v_call: TRBV28
cdr3_aa: CASSLRPPGTQYF
cdr3_nt: TGTGCCAGCAGTTTAAGACCCCCGGGTACGCAGTATTTT

d_call: -
j_call: TRBJ2-3
clone_size: many
v_call: TRBV20-1
cdr3_aa: CSAGKGVADTQYF
cdr3_nt: TGCAGTGCAGGGAAGGGAGTCGCAGATACGCAGTATTTT

d_call: -
j_call: TRBJ2-3
clone_size: many
v_call: TRBV29-1
cdr3_aa: CSLSWDWDTDTQYF
cdr3_nt: TGCAGCTTGAGCTGGGACTGGGACACAGATACGCAGTATTTT

d_call: -
j_call: TRBJ2-7
clone_size: many
v_call: TRBV12-3/TRBV12-4
cdr3_aa: CASSLDRSSYEQYF
cdr3_nt: TGTGCCAGCAGTTTAGACAGGAGCTCCTACGAGCAGTACTTC

d_call: TRBD2
j_call: TRBJ2-7
clone_size: few
v_call: TRBV20-1
cdr3_aa: CSASGGGWYEQYF
cdr3_nt: TGCAGTGCTAGCGGGGGGGGTTGGTACGAGCAGTACTTC

d_call: -
j_call: TRBJ1-3
clone_size: many
v_call: TRBV9
cdr3_aa: CASSPRALGGNTIYF
cdr3_nt: TGTGCCAGCAGCCCCAGGGCCCTGGGTGGAAACACCATATATTTT

d_call: -
j_call: TRBJ2-3
clone_size: few
v_call: TRBV28
cdr3_aa: CASSAPGTDTQYF
cdr3_nt: TGTGCCAGCAGTGCCCCAGGGACAGATACGCAGTATTTT

d_call: TRBD2
j_call: TRBJ2-2
clone_size: many
v_call: TRBV7-7
cdr3_aa: CASRVLAGSGELFF
cdr3_nt: TGTGCCAGCAGGGTACTAGCGGGATCCGGGGAGCTGTTTTTT

d_call: -
j_call: TRBJ2-3
clone_size: many
v_call: TRBV7-9
cdr3_aa: CASSLIASSDTQYF
cdr3_nt: TGTGCCAGCAGCTTAATAGCAAGCTCAGATACGCAGTATTTT

d_call: -
j_call: TRBJ1-1
clone_size: many
v_call: TRBV9
cdr3_aa: CASSVDSAQTEAFF
cdr3_nt: TGTGCCAGCAGCGTCGACAGCGCTCAGACTGAAGCTTTCTTT

d_call: -
j_call: TRBJ2-5
clone_size: many
v_call: TRBV4-3
cdr3_aa: CASSQAPSVETQYF
cdr3_nt: TGCGCCAGCAGCCAGGCTCCTAGCGTTGAGACCCAGTACTTC

d_call: -
j_call: TRBJ2-3
clone_size: many
v_call: TRBV15
cdr3_aa: CATSRDQQHTDTQYF
cdr3_nt: TGTGCCACCAGCAGAGACCAACAACACACAGATACGCAGTATTTT

d_call: -
j_call: TRBJ1-4
clone_size: -
v_call: TRBV2
cdr3_aa: CASSDGGDMWEKLFF
cdr3_nt: TGTGCCAGCAGTGATGGGGGAGATATGTGGGAAAAACTGTTTTTT

d_call: -
j_call: TRBJ1-3
clone_size: many
v_call: TRBV7-2
cdr3_aa: CASSPEVIAGSGNTIYF
cdr3_nt: TGTGCCAGCAGCCCAGAGGTTATAGCGGGCTCTGGAAACACCATATATTTT

d_call: -
j_call: TRBJ1-5
clone_size: few
v_call: TRBV7-2
cdr3_aa: CASSPDGRRNQPQNF
cdr3_nt: TGTGCCAGCAGCCCGGACGGACGGCGCAATCAGCCCCAGAATTTT

d_call: -
j_call: TRBJ2-6
clone_size: few
v_call: TRBV20-1
cdr3_aa: CSARDRGESFSF
cdr3_nt: TGCAGTGCTAGAGATCGTGGGGAAAGTTTCTCGTTC

d_call: TRBD1
j_call: TRBJ2-1
clone_size: many
v_call: TRBV10-3
cdr3_aa: CAAGQGDYNEQFF
cdr3_nt: TGTGCCGCCGGACAGGGGGATTACAATGAGCAGTTCTTC

d_call: -
j_call: TRBJ1-1
clone_size: many
v_call: TRBV5-1
cdr3_aa: CASSGGEAEAFF
cdr3_nt: TGCGCCAGCAGTGGAGGGGAGGCTGAAGCTTTCTTT

d_call: -
j_call: TRBJ2-2
clone_size: many
v_call: TRBV7-3
cdr3_aa: CASSPSAGSGELFF
cdr3_nt: TGTGCCAGCAGCCCCAGTGCGGGGTCCGGGGAGCTGTTTTTT

d_call: -
j_call: TRBJ2-7
clone_size: -
v_call: TRBV28
cdr3_aa: CASSTNYEQYF
cdr3_nt: TGTGCCAGCAGTACCAACTACGAGCAGTACTTC

d_call: -
j_call: TRBJ2-1
clone_size: few
v_call: TRBV20-1
cdr3_aa: CSASGLGKGSLQSF
cdr3_nt: TGCAGTGCTAGTGGGCTGGGAAAGGGGTCGCTCCAGTCCTTC

d_call: -
j_call: TRBJ1-1
clone_size: many
v_call: TRBV7-2
cdr3_aa: CASSLDRLNTEAFF
cdr3_nt: TGTGCCAGCAGCTTAGATCGGCTGAACACTGAAGCTTTCTTT

d_call: TRBD2
j_call: TRBJ2-3
clone_size: -
v_call: TRBV10-3
cdr3_aa: CAIRGTSELTDTQYF
cdr3_nt: TGTGCCATCAGGGGGACTAGCGAATTGACAGATACGCAGTATTTT

d_call: -
j_call: TRBJ1-6
clone_size: many
v_call: TRBV7-2
cdr3_aa: CASSLRRNNSPLHF
cdr3_nt: TGTGCCAGCAGCTTAAGACGGAATAATTCACCCCTCCACTTT

d_call: -
j_call: TRBJ2-2
clone_size: -
v_call: TRBV6-5
cdr3_aa: CASSSPATDSSGELFF
cdr3_nt: TGTGCCAGCAGTTCGCCGGCCACAGATTCGTCCGGGGAGCTGTTTTTT

d_call: TRBD2
j_call: TRBJ2-2
clone_size: many
v_call: TRBV4-1
cdr3_aa: CASSQPTSGAVGELFF
cdr3_nt: TGCGCCAGCAGCCAACCTACTAGCGGGGCGGTCGGGGAGCTGTTTTTT

d_call: TRBD2
j_call: TRBJ2-3
clone_size: many
v_call: TRBV6-5
cdr3_aa: CASSYSTSGTTDTQYF
cdr3_nt: TGTGCCAGCAGTTACTCGACTAGCGGGACCACAGATACGCAGTATTTT

d_call: -
j_call: TRBJ1-2
clone_size: many
v_call: TRBV20-1
cdr3_aa: CSARDPINPNYGYTF
cdr3_nt: TGCAGTGCTAGAGATCCCATAAACCCCAACTATGGCTACACCTTC

d_call: TRBD2
j_call: TRBJ2-1
clone_size: many
v_call: TRBV10-3
cdr3_aa: CAISEALAGTEQFF
cdr3_nt: TGTGCCATCAGTGAGGCACTAGCGGGAACTGAGCAGTTCTTC

d_call: TRBD2
j_call: TRBJ2-5
clone_size: -
v_call: TRBV3-1
cdr3_aa: CASSQVIRAAGRRETQYF
cdr3_nt: TGTGCCAGCAGCCAAGTTATTCGAGCAGCGGGGCGACGAGAGACCCAGTACTTC

d_call: TRBD1
j_call: TRBJ2-1
clone_size: many
v_call: TRBV20-1
cdr3_aa: CSAQDRGIYNEQFF
cdr3_nt: TGCAGTGCTCAGGACAGGGGGATCTACAATGAGCAGTTCTTC

d_call: -
j_call: TRBJ2-1
clone_size: many
v_call: TRBV20-1
cdr3_aa: CSATLLNEQFF
cdr3_nt: TGCAGTGCTACGCTTCTCAATGAGCAGTTCTTC